This T cell receptor (beta chain) was documented in a study of blood T cell repertoires in COVID-19. Study summary: The analysed material was cDNA or gDNA that came from T cells, B-cell-depleted T cells, or PBMCs.

This table comes from immunoSEQ multiplex PCR, and its TCRdb copy is limited to in-frame clones, with some not included. Of about 140,000 clones in the sample, about 79% are singletons; the top ten hold over 2.5%. Self-reported history from a screening survey and questionnaire set each donor's cohort. This CDR3 is 16 amino acids long. The germline V gene encodes CDR1 KGHDR and CDR2 SFDVKD. With 3 bases clipped from V and 3 bases from J, the junction kept 6 bases outside the gene matches. The source is a woman aged 45-65 years who had recovered from COVID-19. The sequencing sample was made of PBMCs or T cells enriched from blood (not recorded which). V usage is TRBV24-1 and J usage is TRBJ1-4; 7 nucleotides line up with TRBD1. CDR3 DNA sequence: TGTGCCACCAGTGATCCCGGGACAGATGCTAATGAAAAACTGTTTTTT. Protein sequence: CATSDPGTDANEKLFF.